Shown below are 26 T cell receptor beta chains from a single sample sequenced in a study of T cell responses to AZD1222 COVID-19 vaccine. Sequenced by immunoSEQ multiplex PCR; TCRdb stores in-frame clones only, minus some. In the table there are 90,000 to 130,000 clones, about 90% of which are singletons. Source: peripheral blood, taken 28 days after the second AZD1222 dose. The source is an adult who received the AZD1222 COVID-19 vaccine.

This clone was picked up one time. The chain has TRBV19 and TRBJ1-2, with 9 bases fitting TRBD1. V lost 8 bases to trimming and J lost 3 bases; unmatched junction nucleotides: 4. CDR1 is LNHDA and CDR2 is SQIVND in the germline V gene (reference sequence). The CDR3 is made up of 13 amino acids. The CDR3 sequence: CASRRTGDYGYTF. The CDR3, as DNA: TGTGCCAGTCGCCGGACAGGGGACTATGGCTACACCTTC.

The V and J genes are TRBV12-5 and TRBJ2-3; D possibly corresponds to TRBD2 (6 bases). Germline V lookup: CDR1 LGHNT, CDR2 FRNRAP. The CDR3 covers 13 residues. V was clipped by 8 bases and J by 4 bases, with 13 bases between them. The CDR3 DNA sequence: TGTGCTAGTCAAATTGGGGGGTCAGATACGCAGTATTTT. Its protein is CASQIGGSDTQYF.

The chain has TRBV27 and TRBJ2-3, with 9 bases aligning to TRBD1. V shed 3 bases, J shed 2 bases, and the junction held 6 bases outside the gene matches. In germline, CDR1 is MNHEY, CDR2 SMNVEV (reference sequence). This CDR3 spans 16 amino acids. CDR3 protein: CASSLKGQGFTDTQYF. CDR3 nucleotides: TGTGCCAGCAGTTTGAAAGGACAGGGGTTCACAGATACGCAGTATTTT.

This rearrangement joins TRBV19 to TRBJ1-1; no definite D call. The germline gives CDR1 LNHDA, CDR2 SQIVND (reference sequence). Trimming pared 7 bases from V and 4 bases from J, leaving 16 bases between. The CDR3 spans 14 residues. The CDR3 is CASTMTDMTTEAFF. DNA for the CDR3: TGTGCCAGTACCATGACGGATATGACCACTGAAGCTTTCTTT.

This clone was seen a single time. The DNA for the CDR3 is TGTGCCAGCAGTTACCCCGACAGGGGGCTCCCTGAAGCTTTCTTT. It translates to CASSYPDRGLPEAFF. J is TRBJ1-1 and V is TRBV6-8; 10 nucleotides agree with TRBD1. V shed 2 bases and J 6 bases; nucleotides not matched to a gene: 6. Germline values: CDR1 MNHGY, CDR2 SAAAGT. The CDR3 runs to 15 residues.

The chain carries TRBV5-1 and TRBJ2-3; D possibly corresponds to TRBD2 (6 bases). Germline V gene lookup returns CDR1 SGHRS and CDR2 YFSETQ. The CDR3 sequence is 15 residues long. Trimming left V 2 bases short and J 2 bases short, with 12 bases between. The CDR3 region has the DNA TGCGCCAGCAGCTTAGGGACTTTCCACACAGATACGCAGTATTTT. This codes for CASSLGTFHTDTQYF.

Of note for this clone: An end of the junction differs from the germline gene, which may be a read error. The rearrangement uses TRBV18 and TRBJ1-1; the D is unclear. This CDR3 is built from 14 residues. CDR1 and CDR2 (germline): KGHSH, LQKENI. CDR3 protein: CASSPFEVNSEAFF. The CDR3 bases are TGTGCCAGCTCACCGTTCGAGGTGAACTCTGAAGCTTTCTTT. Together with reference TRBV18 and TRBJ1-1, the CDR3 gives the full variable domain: NAGVMQNPRHLVRRRGQEARLRCSPMKGHSHVYWYRQLPEEGLKFMVYLQKENIIDESGMPKERFSAEFPKEGPSILRIQQVVRGDSAAYFCASSPFEVNSEAFFGQGTRLTVV.

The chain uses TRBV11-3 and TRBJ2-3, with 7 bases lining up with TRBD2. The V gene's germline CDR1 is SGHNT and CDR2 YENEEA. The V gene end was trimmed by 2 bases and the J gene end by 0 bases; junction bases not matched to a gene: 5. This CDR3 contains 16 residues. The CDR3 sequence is CASSLPSGASTDTQYF. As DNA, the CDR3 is TGTGCCAGCAGCTTACCAAGCGGGGCGAGCACAGATACGCAGTATTTT.

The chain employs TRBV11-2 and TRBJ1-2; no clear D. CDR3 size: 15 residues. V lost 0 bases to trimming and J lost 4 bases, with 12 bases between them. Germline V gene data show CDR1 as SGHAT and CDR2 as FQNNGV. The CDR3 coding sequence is TGTGCCAGCAGCTTAGACTACATTTGGTCCTATGGCTACACCTTC. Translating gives CASSLDYIWSYGYTF.

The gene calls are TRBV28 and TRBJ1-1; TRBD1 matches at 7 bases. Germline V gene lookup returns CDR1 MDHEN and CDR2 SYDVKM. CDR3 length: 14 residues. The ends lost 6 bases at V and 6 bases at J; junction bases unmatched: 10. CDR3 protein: CASRTGQPGAEAFF. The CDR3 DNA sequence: TGTGCCAGCAGAACGGGACAGCCTGGGGCTGAAGCTTTCTTT.

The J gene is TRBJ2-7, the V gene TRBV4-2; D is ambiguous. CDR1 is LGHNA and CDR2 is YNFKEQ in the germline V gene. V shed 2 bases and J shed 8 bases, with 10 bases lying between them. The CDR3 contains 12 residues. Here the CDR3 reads CASSQQEAKQYF. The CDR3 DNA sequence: TGTGCCAGCAGCCAACAAGAGGCCAAGCAGTACTTC.

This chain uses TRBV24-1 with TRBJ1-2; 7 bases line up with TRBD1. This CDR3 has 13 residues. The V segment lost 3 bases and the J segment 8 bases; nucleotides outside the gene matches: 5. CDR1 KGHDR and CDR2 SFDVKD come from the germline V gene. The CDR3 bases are TGTGCCACCAGTGATGAGACAGGGAACGGCTACACCTTC. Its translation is CATSDETGNGYTF.

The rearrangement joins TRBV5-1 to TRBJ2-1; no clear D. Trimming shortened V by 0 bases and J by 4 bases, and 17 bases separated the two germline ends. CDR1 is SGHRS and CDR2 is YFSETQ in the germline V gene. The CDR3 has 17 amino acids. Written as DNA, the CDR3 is TGCGCCAGCAGCTTGGCCGGCGTAGGGCGGATTTACAATGAGCAGTTCTTC. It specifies CASSLAGVGRIYNEQFF.

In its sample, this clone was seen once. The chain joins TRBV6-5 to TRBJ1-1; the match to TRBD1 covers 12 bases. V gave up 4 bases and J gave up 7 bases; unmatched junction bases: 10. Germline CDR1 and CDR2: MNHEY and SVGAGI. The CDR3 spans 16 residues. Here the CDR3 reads CASSWGTGGAQNEAFF. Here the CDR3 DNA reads TGTGCCAGCAGTTGGGGGACAGGGGGCGCCCAGAATGAAGCTTTCTTT.

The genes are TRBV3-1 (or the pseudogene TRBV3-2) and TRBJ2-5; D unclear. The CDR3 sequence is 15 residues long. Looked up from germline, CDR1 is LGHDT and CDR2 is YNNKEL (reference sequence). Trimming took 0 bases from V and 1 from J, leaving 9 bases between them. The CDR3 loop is CASSQERPPQETQYF. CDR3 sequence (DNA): TGTGCCAGCAGCCAAGAACGGCCTCCCCAAGAGACCCAGTACTTC.

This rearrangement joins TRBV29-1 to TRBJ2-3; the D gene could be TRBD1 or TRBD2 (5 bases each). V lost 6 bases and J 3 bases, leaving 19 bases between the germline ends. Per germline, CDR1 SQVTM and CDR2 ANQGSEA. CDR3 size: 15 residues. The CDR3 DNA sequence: TGCAGCGTAGCACCGGGACGGAAAGGAACAGATACGCAGTATTTT. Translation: CSVAPGRKGTDTQYF.

The DNA of the CDR3 is TGTGCCAGCAGCTCCAGGAGGGGAAACACCATATATTTT. This encodes CASSSRRGNTIYF. The rearrangement links TRBV7-9 to TRBJ1-3, with D hard to call. CDR1 SEHNR and CDR2 FQNEAQ come from the germline V gene (reference sequence). CDR3 size: 13 residues. Deletions cut 4 bases from V and 4 bases from J, with 8 bases between.

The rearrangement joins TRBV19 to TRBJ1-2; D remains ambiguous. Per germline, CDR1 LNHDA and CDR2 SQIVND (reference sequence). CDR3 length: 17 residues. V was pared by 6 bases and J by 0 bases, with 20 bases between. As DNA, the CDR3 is TGTGCCAGTAGCAAGGCGTATACGGGCAGAGCTAACTATGGCTACACCTTC. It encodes CASSKAYTGRANYGYTF.

Here the CDR3 reads CASSEWGGSGNTGELFF. The CDR3 DNA sequence: TGCGCCAGCAGTGAGTGGGGGGGTAGCGGTAACACCGGGGAGCTGTTTTTT. The genes are TRBV10-1 and TRBJ2-2, with 7 bases matching TRBD2. V trimming: 1 base; J trimming: 2 bases; junction bases outside the gene matches: 7. Germline V gene data show CDR1 as WNHNN and CDR2 as SYGVQD (reference sequence). The CDR3 extends over 17 amino acids.

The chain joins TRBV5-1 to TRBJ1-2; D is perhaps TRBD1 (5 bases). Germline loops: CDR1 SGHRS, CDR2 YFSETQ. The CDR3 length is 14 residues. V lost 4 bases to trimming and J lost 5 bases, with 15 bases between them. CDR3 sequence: CASSPSGVQYGYTF. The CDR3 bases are TGCGCCAGCAGCCCTTCGGGGGTACAATATGGCTACACCTTC.

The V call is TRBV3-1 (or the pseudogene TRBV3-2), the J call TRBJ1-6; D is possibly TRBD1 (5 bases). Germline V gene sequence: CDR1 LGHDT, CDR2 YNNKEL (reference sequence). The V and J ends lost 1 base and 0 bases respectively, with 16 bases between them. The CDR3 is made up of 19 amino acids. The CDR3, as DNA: TGTGCCAGCAGCCAAGCCCTAGGGACCCCGAGCTCCTATAATTCACCCCTCCACTTT. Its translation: CASSQALGTPSSYNSPLHF.

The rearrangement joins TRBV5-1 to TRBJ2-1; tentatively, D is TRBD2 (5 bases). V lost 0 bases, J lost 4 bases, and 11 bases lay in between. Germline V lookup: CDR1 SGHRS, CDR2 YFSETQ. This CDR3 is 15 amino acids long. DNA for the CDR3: TGCGCCAGCAGCTTGGCGGGGTCGGAATACAATGAGCAGTTCTTC. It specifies CASSLAGSEYNEQFF.

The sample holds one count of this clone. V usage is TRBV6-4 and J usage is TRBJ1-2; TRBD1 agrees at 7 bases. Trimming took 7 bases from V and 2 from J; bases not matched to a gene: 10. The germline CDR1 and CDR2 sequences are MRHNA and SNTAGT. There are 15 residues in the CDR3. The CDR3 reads CASNLWKQGNYGYTF. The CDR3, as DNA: TGTGCCAGCAATCTTTGGAAACAGGGGAACTATGGCTACACCTTC.

CDR3 protein: CASSPGQGPITEAFF. The CDR3 DNA reads as TGTGCCAGCAGCCCTGGACAGGGACCAATCACTGAAGCTTTCTTT. The V gene is TRBV27, the J gene TRBJ1-1; 8 nucleotides align to TRBD1. This CDR3 comprises 15 residues. V lost 6 bases to trimming and J lost 4 bases; unmatched junction nucleotides: 10. CDR1 MNHEY and CDR2 SMNVEV come from the germline V gene (reference sequence).

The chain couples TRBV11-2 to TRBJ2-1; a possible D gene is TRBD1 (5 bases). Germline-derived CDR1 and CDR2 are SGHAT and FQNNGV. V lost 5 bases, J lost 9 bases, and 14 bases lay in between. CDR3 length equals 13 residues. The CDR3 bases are TGTGCCAGCAGCCGAAGTCACCAGGGTGAGCAGTTCTTC. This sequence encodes CASSRSHQGEQFF.

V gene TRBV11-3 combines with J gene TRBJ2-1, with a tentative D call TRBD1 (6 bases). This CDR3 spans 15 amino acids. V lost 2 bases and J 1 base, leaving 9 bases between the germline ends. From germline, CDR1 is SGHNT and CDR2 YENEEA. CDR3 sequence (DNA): TGTGCCAGCAGCTTATCAGGGGAGTCCTACAATGAGCAGTTCTTC. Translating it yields CASSLSGESYNEQFF.